These 5 T cell receptor beta chains were sequenced from one sample in a study of cytomegalovirus exposure and HLA in healthy donors. It was with 60 Vbeta and 13 Jbeta primers that the PCR ran. Profiled with immunoSEQ multiplex PCR; TCRdb holds only in-frame clones, not every one. The table shows about 140,000 clones, with over 60% occurring only once. Material for sequencing was PBMCs. The receptors shown here come from a man between 40 and 49 years old in good health and CMV-seronegative.

The chain joins TRBV30 to TRBJ1-5, with D possibly matching TRBD1 (5 bases). The CDR3 extends over 15 amino acids. The germline V gene encodes CDR1 GTSNPN and CDR2 SVGIG (reference sequence). V lost 0 bases to trimming and J lost 7 bases, with 16 bases between them. The chain's CDR3 is CAWSVRGGRGQPQHF. The CDR3 DNA sequence: TGTGCCTGGAGTGTACGGGGGGGAAGGGGACAGCCCCAGCATTTT.

The gene calls are TRBV5-1 and TRBJ2-2, with 9 bases lining up with TRBD1. V lost 4 bases and J lost 0; bases outside the gene matches: 4. This CDR3 is built from 16 residues. Germline CDR1 and CDR2: SGHRS and YFSETQ. For the CDR3, the DNA is TGCGCCAGCAGCCAACGGACAGGGGCGAACACCGGGGAGCTGTTTTTT. Translation gives CASSQRTGANTGELFF.

The J gene is TRBJ2-5, the V gene TRBV13, with 7 positions matching TRBD1. The V gene end was trimmed by 6 bases and the J gene end by 2 bases; junction bases not matched to a gene: 6. The length of the CDR3 is 14 residues. Germline CDR1 is PRHDT and CDR2 is FYEKMQ (reference sequence). CDR3 in DNA: TGTGCCAGCAGTTTGGGACAGCCTCAAGAGACCCAGTACTTC. It specifies CASSLGQPQETQYF.

The DNA for the CDR3 is TGTGCCAGCTCACCGAAGACAGGGGAGGGGTACGAGCAGTACTTC. Translation gives CASSPKTGEGYEQYF. The chain links TRBV18 to TRBJ2-7; perhaps TRBD1 as D (8 bases). The ends were cut back, 3 bases at V and 4 bases at J, with 16 bases in the middle. CDR3 length equals 15 residues. The germline V gene encodes CDR1 KGHSH and CDR2 LQKENI. Combining the CDR3 with reference TRBV18 and TRBJ2-7 gives the whole variable domain NAGVMQNPRHLVRRRGQEARLRCSPMKGHSHVYWYRQLPEEGLKFMVYLQKENIIDESGMPKERFSAEFPKEGPSILRIQQVVRGDSAAYFCASSPKTGEGYEQYFGPGTRLTVT.

Note on this clone: Other DNA sequences in the sample encode the same CDR3. The chain joins TRBV7-9 to TRBJ2-3, with 7 positions matching TRBD2. V dropped 0 bases and J dropped 3; count of bases not matched to a gene: 0. The CDR3 length is 14 residues. CDR1 SEHNR and CDR2 FQNEAQ come from the germline V gene (reference sequence). The CDR3 DNA follows: TGTGCCAGCAGCTTAGCGGGAGGGACAGATACGCAGTATTTT. This codes for CASSLAGGTDTQYF.